This is a list of T cell receptor beta chains from one sample in a study of identical twins. Each CDR3 protein is one row after TCRdb ran MiXCR on the 5' RACE reads. The profile shows hundreds of thousands of distinct CDR3 sequences, about 9.4% of them singletons. This same sample was also part of a study on yellow fever vaccine responses in identical twins.

Source material: PBMCs. These receptors were obtained from a young woman in good health. The CDR3 runs from the conserved cysteine through the conserved F or W. A D gene is named only where the DNA matches it firmly.

V gene,D gene,CDR3 protein
TRBV11-2,-,CASSLAAGTFNEQFF
TRBV28,TRBD2,CASSLYLPSGSYEQYF
TRBV30,-,CAWSVSSEQYF
TRBV18,-,CASSPFGPPGETQYF
TRBV29-1,-,CSVLGGQNIQYF
TRBV20-1,TRBD2,CSARSGRASNEQFF
TRBV27,TRBD2,CASSPKGLAGVGEQYF
TRBV25-1,TRBD2,CASSESLGGLGGELFF
TRBV11-2,-,CASSPLAHGPYNEQFF
TRBV11-2,TRBD1,CASSFPGGQGTYEQYF
TRBV7-2,-,CASSYTGRFSTDTQYF
TRBV12-3/TRBV12-4,TRBD1,CASSKHRGRETQYF
TRBV20-1,-,CSAQISGNTIYF
TRBV24-1,-,CATSDYDLDEQFF
TRBV20-1,-,CSARTSTTNYGYTF
TRBV5-1,TRBD2,CASTVGGFKYNEQFF
TRBV11-2,TRBD1,CASSPHPGGPYNEQFF
TRBV7-9,-,CASSLSLIWYEQYF
TRBV24-1,-,CATSDSLQYTGELFF
TRBV11-2,-,CASSREVISGDTQYF
TRBV4-1,-,CASSQVGLASDEQFF
TRBV29-1,-,CSARDGRPTEAFF
TRBV20-1,TRBD2,CSATAASGGAKNIQYF
TRBV18,-,CASSPDVSQPQHF
TRBV15,TRBD1,CATSRKTGKFSYEQYF
TRBV27,-,CASSTRSTGFPSGYEQYF
TRBV25-1,-,CASSGLGAGQSYEQYF
TRBV12-3/TRBV12-4,TRBD2,CASSLMRGGTDTQYF
TRBV2,TRBD2,CASSEELAGGPTGELFF
TRBV20-1,TRBD2,CSAYIGLAGLNEQYF
TRBV6-1,-,CASSEVQVQETQYF
TRBV11-2,-,CASSLVPGNTDTQYF
TRBV7-9,-,CASSSRVGGENTGELFF
TRBV3-1,-,CASSQGLTVANYGYTF
TRBV12-3/TRBV12-4,TRBD1,CASRGQVTYEQYF
TRBV5-1,-,CASSSTGGSLAPYEQYF
TRBV6-1,TRBD1,CASSALGQAGGELFF
TRBV28,-,CASSSLQSSYNEQFF
TRBV4-3,TRBD2,CASSQVAGGSDTQYF
TRBV4-3,-,CASSQGSRGSQETQYF
TRBV18,-,CASSPDRVADPYEQYF
TRBV7-9,TRBD1,CASSSATGTGGYEQYF
TRBV28,TRBD2,CASTYHTGGPDEQFF
TRBV6-5,TRBD2,CASSYAYSGGDHEQYF
TRBV4-1,-,CASSLGHWETQYF
TRBV9,TRBD1,CASSGQGVGYVEQFF
TRBV4-2,TRBD1,CASSLKGSGQNSPLHF
TRBV7-8,TRBD2,CASSLVTSGERYNEQFF